A single sample gave rise to the 31 T cell receptor beta chains below, sequenced in a study of radiation and T cells in renal cell carcinoma. The method was immunoSEQ multiplex PCR; TCRdb's version includes in-frame clones alone and lacks a portion of them. The sample has 150,000 or so clones, approximately 91% seen once. Specified time point: baseline pretreatment blood. Treatment given: 15 Gy SBRT to primary tumor, nephrectomy 4 weeks later. Material: blood, obtained from a patient whose treatment included radiotherapy and nephrectomy. These receptors all come from a woman in her forties or fifties with renal cell carcinoma.

CDR3 nucleotide sequence: TGTGCCAGCAGCCCCCCTCGCCGGGGAGATGGCTACACCTTC. Its protein is CASSPPRRGDGYTF. The chain recombines TRBV9 with TRBJ1-2; D is unresolved. V was pared by 4 bases and J by 6 bases, with 16 bases between. CDR3 length: 14 amino acids. Germline-derived CDR1 and CDR2 are SGDLS and YYNGEE.

This clone has just a few counts. CDR3 amino acids: CASSLVLAGALIQYF. As DNA, the CDR3 is TGTGCCAGCAGCTTGGTGCTAGCGGGGGCCCTCATTCAGTACTTC. The rearrangement joins TRBV5-4 to TRBJ2-4; 10 positions agree with TRBD2. Germline-derived CDR1 and CDR2 are SGHNT and YYREEE (reference sequence). The CDR3 length is 15 residues. V lost 0 bases and J lost 9; bases outside the gene matches: 6.

DNA of the CDR3: TGCGCCAGCAGCTTGGTTGGGTCTTTTGGGTCTGGAAACACCATATATTTT. It specifies CASSLVGSFGSGNTIYF. The rearrangement uses TRBV5-1 and TRBJ1-3; D unclear. The CDR3 loop spans 17 amino acids. V was trimmed by 0 bases and J by 1 base, leaving 14 bases between them. The germline V gene encodes CDR1 SGHRS and CDR2 YFSETQ.

V gene TRBV6-1 combines with J gene TRBJ1-2; D gene unclear. Trimming removed 0 bases from V and 7 bases from J, with 12 bases in between. CDR3 length: 14 residues. In germline, CDR1 is MNHNS, CDR2 SASEGT. CDR3 protein: CASSEAFQVSGYTF. CDR3 bases: TGTGCCAGCAGTGAAGCGTTTCAAGTCTCTGGCTACACCTTC.

The chain uses TRBV9 and TRBJ1-3; D is ambiguous. With 0 bases removed from V and 0 bases from J, the gap between germline ends came to 4 bases. CDR1 and CDR2 from the germline V gene are SGDLS and YYNGEE. CDR3 size: 14 residues. CDR3 sequence (DNA): TGTGCCAGCAGCGTAGAGAGCTCTGGAAACACCATATATTTT. Protein: CASSVESSGNTIYF.

This clone appeared once. The chain has TRBV7-2 and TRBJ1-5, with D unresolved. Germline-derived CDR1 and CDR2 are SGHTA and FQGNSA. There are 13 residues in the CDR3. The V and J ends lost 2 bases and 2 bases respectively, with 4 bases between them. CDR3 DNA: TGTGCCAGCAGCTTATCGGGCAATCAGCCCCAGCATTTT. Translating gives CASSLSGNQPQHF.

The rearrangement links TRBV7-2 to TRBJ1-3; a possible D gene is TRBD1 (5 bases). The CDR3 runs to 15 residues. V lost 3 bases to trimming and J lost 4 bases, with 13 bases between them. CDR1 is SGHTA, CDR2 FQGNSA, per germline. CDR3 sequence reads: CASSLQGFVGNTIYF. In DNA, the CDR3 is TGTGCCAGCAGCTTGCAGGGTTTTGTAGGAAACACCATATATTTT.

The rearrangement links TRBV30 to TRBJ2-1, with D possibly being TRBD1 (6 bases). Trimming left V 3 bases short and J 0 bases short, with 12 bases between. Germline loops: CDR1 GTSNPN, CDR2 SVGIG (reference sequence). The CDR3 totals 15 residues. Here the CDR3 DNA reads TGTGCCTGGAGGCCAGGGGCCTTCTCCTACAATGAGCAGTTCTTC. Its protein is CAWRPGAFSYNEQFF.

V usage is TRBV7-9 and J usage is TRBJ2-7, with 7 bases that match TRBD1. The CDR3 loop spans 12 amino acids. Germline CDR1 and CDR2: SEHNR and FQNEAQ (reference sequence). Trimming removed 5 bases from V and 5 bases from J; junction bases left unmatched: 3. DNA of the CDR3: TGTGCCAGCAGCCGGACAGGAAACGAGCAGTACTTC. Translation gives CASSRTGNEQYF. The whole variable domain, filled in from reference TRBV7-9 and TRBJ2-7, reads DTGVSQNPRHKITKRGQNVTFRCDPISEHNRLYWYRQTLGQGPEFLTYFQNEAQLEKSRLLSDRFSAERPKGSFSTLEIQRTEQGDSAMYLCASSRTGNEQYFGPGTRLTVT.

The chain employs TRBV12-5 and TRBJ2-5; TRBD1 matches at 11 bases. The CDR3 loop spans 14 amino acids. The germline V gene has CDR1 LGHNT and CDR2 FRNRAP. Unmatched junction bases numbered 1, after V lost 3 bases and J lost 4 bases. For the CDR3, the DNA is TGTGCTAGTGGTTTCGGGACAGGGGGAGAGACCCAGTACTTC. Its protein is CASGFGTGGETQYF.

For this clone: The junction shows a germline mismatch at one end, possibly a read error. The rearrangement uses TRBV6-5 and TRBJ1-5; D is possibly TRBD1 (5 bases). This CDR3 comprises 13 residues. Germline lookup yields CDR1 MNHEY and CDR2 SVGAGI. CDR3 sequence (DNA): TGTGCCAGCAGGAGGGGTGACCATCAGCCCCGGCATTTT. Translation gives CASRRGDHQPRHF.

The gene calls are TRBV9 and TRBJ2-1; 8 bases align to TRBD1. The length of the CDR3 is 15 residues. V lost 0 bases to trimming and J lost 4 bases; unmatched junction nucleotides: 3. Per germline, CDR1 SGDLS and CDR2 YYNGEE. CDR3 amino acids: CASSVEGQVYNEQFF. The CDR3 nucleotides read TGTGCCAGCAGCGTAGAGGGACAGGTATACAATGAGCAGTTCTTC.

V usage is TRBV7-2 and J usage is TRBJ2-5; 8 bases match TRBD2. The V segment lost 2 bases and the J segment 5 bases; nucleotides outside the gene matches: 7. The germline gives CDR1 SGHTA, CDR2 FQGNSA. The CDR3 sequence is 15 residues long. CDR3 sequence (DNA): TGTGCCAGCAGCTTAACTCCTAGCGGGTTGGAGACCCAGTACTTC. It encodes CASSLTPSGLETQYF.

The CDR3 DNA reads TGTGCCAGTAGCACTACACAGGGCCAGCCCCAGCATTTT. Translated, it gives CASSTTQGQPQHF. This sequence joins TRBV19 and TRBJ1-5; possibly TRBD1 for D (6 bases). Germline values: CDR1 LNHDA, CDR2 SQIVND (reference sequence). The CDR3 runs to 13 residues. The ends were cut back, 6 bases at V and 7 bases at J, with 13 bases in the middle.

V and J are TRBV6-1 and TRBJ1-6, with D maybe TRBD1 (5 bases). The CDR3 has 14 residues. V was cut by 2 bases and J by 10 bases, with 12 bases left in between. Looked up from germline, CDR1 is MNHNS and CDR2 is SASEGT. CDR3 DNA sequence: TGTGCCAGCAGTGAACTGGGACCGATATCACCCCTCCACTTT. Translating gives CASSELGPISPLHF.

The rearrangement uses TRBV7-2 and TRBJ1-2, with D hard to call. This CDR3 is 11 amino acids long. CDR1 SGHTA and CDR2 FQGNSA come from the germline V gene. The V and J ends lost 1 base and 5 bases respectively, with 2 bases between them. CDR3 sequence (DNA): TGTGCCAGCAGCTTAGAATATGGCTACACCTTC. Amino acids: CASSLEYGYTF. The full variable domain, rest sourced from reference TRBV7-2 and TRBJ1-2, is GAGVSQSPSNKVTEKGKDVELRCDPISGHTALYWYRQSLGQGLEFLIYFQGNSAPDKSGLPSDRFSAERTGGSVSTLTIQRTQQEDSAVYLCASSLEYGYTFGSGTRLTVV.

This clone was seen just once. The V and J genes are TRBV11-3 and TRBJ2-7; the match to TRBD2 covers 7 bases. CDR3 size: 14 residues. V trimming: 5 bases; J trimming: 0 bases; junction bases outside the gene matches: 4. CDR1 and CDR2 from the germline V gene are SGHNT and YENEEA. The CDR3 sequence is CASSLGGSSYEQYF. The CDR3 DNA sequence: TGTGCCAGCAGCCTCGGGGGGTCCTCCTACGAGCAGTACTTC.

This clone was seen a single time. The chain is built from TRBV2 and TRBJ2-7; maybe TRBD1 (6 bases). V lost 7 bases to trimming and J lost 3 bases, with 13 bases between them. The V gene's germline CDR1 is SNHLY and CDR2 FYNNEI. The CDR3 is made up of 13 amino acids. This chain's CDR3 is CASTSTGNYEQYF. DNA of the CDR3: TGTGCCAGCACCTCGACAGGAAACTACGAGCAGTACTTC.

The chain recombines TRBV6-1 with TRBJ2-5, with 11 bases identical to TRBD2. Germline CDR1 reads MNHNS; CDR2 reads SASEGT. Trimming at V came to 1 base and at J to 7 bases, leaving 8 bases not matched to a gene. The CDR3 totals 16 residues. The chain's CDR3 is CASSEVLAGGQGTQYF. DNA for the CDR3: TGTGCCAGCAGTGAAGTATTAGCGGGGGGGCAGGGGACCCAGTACTTC.

This sequence joins TRBV6-5 and TRBJ2-7; D gene uncertain. Trimming shortened V by 8 bases and J by 2 bases, and 16 bases separated the two germline ends. The CDR3 length is 14 residues. Germline CDR1 is MNHEY and CDR2 is SVGAGI. The CDR3: CASQLGFGPYEQYF. CDR3 nucleotide sequence: TGTGCCAGCCAATTAGGTTTTGGCCCCTACGAGCAGTACTTC.

The chain has TRBV2 and TRBJ1-6, with D possibly TRBD1 on 5 matching bases. V was shortened by 7 bases and J by 0 bases, with 13 bases between the two germline ends. The germline CDR1 and CDR2 sequences are SNHLY and FYNNEI. The CDR3 totals 16 residues. The CDR3 here is CASKRGGGSYNSPLHF. CDR3 nucleotide sequence: TGTGCCAGCAAAAGGGGAGGAGGCTCCTATAATTCACCCCTCCACTTT.

There are a few counts of this clone. V usage is TRBV19 and J usage is TRBJ1-2; no firm D call. Trimming took 6 bases from V and 0 from J, leaving 11 bases between them. The CDR3 consists of 14 residues. The germline CDR1 and CDR2 sequences are LNHDA and SQIVND (reference sequence). The CDR3: CASRDSGSNYGYTF. CDR3 sequence (DNA): TGTGCCAGTAGGGACTCCGGGTCTAACTATGGCTACACCTTC.

The V gene is TRBV6-6, the J gene TRBJ2-6; D is ambiguous. V lost 4 bases and J 4 bases, leaving 14 bases between the germline ends. Germline lookup yields CDR1 MNHNY and CDR2 SVGAGI (reference sequence). This CDR3 is built from 16 residues. CDR3 sequence: CASSLSSAGGANVLTF. DNA of the CDR3: TGTGCCAGCAGTTTGTCATCGGCTGGGGGGGCCAACGTCCTGACTTTC.

V is TRBV18 and J is TRBJ2-1; D unresolved. The germline V gene has CDR1 KGHSH and CDR2 LQKENI. The CDR3 consists of 13 residues. Between the trimmed V and J ends, which lost 0 bases and 5 bases, there was a span of 5 bases. CDR3 sequence: CASSPPSNNEQFF. CDR3 coding DNA: TGTGCCAGCTCACCACCATCGAACAATGAGCAGTTCTTC. The full variable domain, completed using reference TRBV18 and TRBJ2-1, is NAGVMQNPRHLVRRRGQEARLRCSPMKGHSHVYWYRQLPEEGLKFMVYLQKENIIDESGMPKERFSAEFPKEGPSILRIQQVVRGDSAAYFCASSPPSNNEQFFGPGTRLTVL.

The gene calls are TRBV2 and TRBJ1-4; D might be TRBD1 (5 bases). CDR1 is SNHLY, CDR2 FYNNEI, per germline. The germline V and J ends were trimmed by 8 bases and 0 bases, with 13 bases remaining between them. The CDR3 is made up of 15 amino acids. This chain's CDR3 is CASHRSWATNEKLFF. Here the CDR3 DNA reads TGTGCCAGCCACAGGTCCTGGGCAACTAATGAAAAACTGTTTTTT.

The rearrangement uses TRBV6-6 and TRBJ1-3; D unresolved. CDR1 MNHNY and CDR2 SVGAGI come from the germline V gene (reference sequence). This CDR3 is built from 14 residues. With 2 bases removed from V and 4 bases from J, the gap between germline ends came to 9 bases. The CDR3 DNA is TGTGCCAGCAGTTACGGGCCGGAGGGAAACACCATATATTTT. This encodes CASSYGPEGNTIYF.

This rearrangement joins TRBV9 to TRBJ1-1; D is unresolved. The CDR3 consists of 15 residues. Germline assignment: CDR1 SGDLS and CDR2 YYNGEE. Trimming took off 4 bases at V and 0 bases at J, with 13 bases between the two ends. In DNA form, the CDR3 reads TGTGCCAGCAGCCCCCGACAAATCATGAACACTGAAGCTTTCTTT. Translating it yields CASSPRQIMNTEAFF.

This rearrangement joins TRBV4-1 to TRBJ2-5, with 11 bases lining up with TRBD2. The CDR3 is made up of 17 amino acids. Germline CDR1 reads MGHRA; CDR2 reads YSYEKL. Germline trimming cut 3 bases from V and 2 bases from J; bases unmatched to any gene: 8. The CDR3 sequence is CASSQVLAGGGQETQYF. The CDR3 bases are TGCGCCAGCAGCCAGGTCCTAGCGGGGGGTGGTCAAGAGACCCAGTACTTC.

CDR3 sequence (DNA): TGTGCCAGCAGCTTAGACTTTGGGGCAGGGGTCCCTGGCTACACCTTC. Translated: CASSLDFGAGVPGYTF. The chain employs TRBV7-2 and TRBJ1-2, with D perhaps matching TRBD1 (6 bases). The CDR3 length is 16 residues. Germline V gene sequence: CDR1 SGHTA, CDR2 FQGNSA. The V gene lost 1 base and the J gene lost 7 bases, with 19 bases spanning the gap.

This clone was seen only once. The chain is built from TRBV5-1 and TRBJ1-5; D gene uncertain. V was shortened by 1 base and J by 4 bases, with 6 bases between the two germline ends. Germline V lookup: CDR1 SGHRS, CDR2 YFSETQ. The CDR3 sequence is 13 residues long. The CDR3 is CASSLIGNQPQHF. The CDR3 DNA reads TGCGCCAGCAGCTTGATAGGGAATCAGCCCCAGCATTTT.

This chain joins TRBV15 and TRBJ1-4; D remains ambiguous. The V gene lost 0 bases and the J gene lost 5 bases, with 7 bases spanning the gap. Germline V lookup: CDR1 LNHNV, CDR2 YYDKDF (reference sequence). The CDR3 is made up of 14 amino acids. The DNA of the CDR3 is TGTGCCACCAGCAGAGATATACAAAATGAAAAACTGTTTTTT. This encodes CATSRDIQNEKLFF.